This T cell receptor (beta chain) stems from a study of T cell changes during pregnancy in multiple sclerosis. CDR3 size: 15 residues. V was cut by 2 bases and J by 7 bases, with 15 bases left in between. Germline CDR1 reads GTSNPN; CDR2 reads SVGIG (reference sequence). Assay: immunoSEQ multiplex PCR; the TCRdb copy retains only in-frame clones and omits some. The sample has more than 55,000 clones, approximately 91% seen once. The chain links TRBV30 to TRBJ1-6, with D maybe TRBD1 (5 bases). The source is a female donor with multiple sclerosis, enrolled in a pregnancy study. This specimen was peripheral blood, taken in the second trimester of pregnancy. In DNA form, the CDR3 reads TGTGCCTGGAGTCGGGGGACCTTCCTAAATTCACCCCTCCACTTT. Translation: CAWSRGTFLNSPLHF.